This TCR beta chain was recovered during a study of cytotoxic CD8 clonotypes in ibrutinib-treated CLL. Study-wide background: For this cohort, patients were some eleven relapsed/refractory and approximately 14 treatment-naive, while 17 were IGHV unmutated.

Germline-derived CDR1 and CDR2 are SGHTA and FQGNSA. The CDR3 has 14 amino acids. Trimming took off 5 bases at V and 8 bases at J, with 16 bases between the two ends. Target depth was 1 in 200,000 to 1 in 1 million T cells, about 10x per clonotype. Profiling relied on immunoSEQ multiplex PCR, and the TCRdb table lists in-frame clones only, not all of them. The table includes about 330,000 clones, 67% detected once. This chain connects TRBV7-2 to TRBJ2-4, with TRBD2 as a possible D gene (6 bases). The origin of this receptor is a human donor with chronic lymphocytic leukemia. Here the sequenced sample was PBMCs, taken after 36 months of ibrutinib treatment. CDR3 loop: CASSPRGSGDIQYF. In nucleotides, the CDR3 is TGTGCCAGCAGCCCCCGGGGGTCCGGGGACATTCAGTACTTC.